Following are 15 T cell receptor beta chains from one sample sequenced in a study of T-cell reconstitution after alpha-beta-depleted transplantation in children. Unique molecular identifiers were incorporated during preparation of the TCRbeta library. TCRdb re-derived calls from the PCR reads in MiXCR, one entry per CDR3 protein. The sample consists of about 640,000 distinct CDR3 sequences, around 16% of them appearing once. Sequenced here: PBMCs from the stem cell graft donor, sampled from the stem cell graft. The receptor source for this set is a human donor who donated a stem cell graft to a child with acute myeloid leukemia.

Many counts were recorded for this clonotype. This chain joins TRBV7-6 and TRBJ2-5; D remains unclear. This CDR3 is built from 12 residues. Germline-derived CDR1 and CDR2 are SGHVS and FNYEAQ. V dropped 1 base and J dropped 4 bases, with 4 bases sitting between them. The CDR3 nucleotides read TGTGCCAGCAGCTTAGAGCTAGAGACCCAGTACTTC. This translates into CASSLELETQYF.

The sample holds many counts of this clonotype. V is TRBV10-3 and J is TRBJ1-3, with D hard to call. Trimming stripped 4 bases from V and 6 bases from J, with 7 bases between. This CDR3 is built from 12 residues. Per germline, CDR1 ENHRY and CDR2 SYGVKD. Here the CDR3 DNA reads TGTGCCATCAGTGCGAAAGTAAACACCATATATTTT. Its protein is CAISAKVNTIYF.

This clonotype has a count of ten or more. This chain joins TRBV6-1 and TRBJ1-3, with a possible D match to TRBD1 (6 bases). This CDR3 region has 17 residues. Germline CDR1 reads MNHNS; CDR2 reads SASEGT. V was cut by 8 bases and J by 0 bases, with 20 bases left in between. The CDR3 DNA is TGTGCCAGCCTCACGCGGACAGCCTCTTACTCTGGAAACACCATATATTTT. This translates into CASLTRTASYSGNTIYF.

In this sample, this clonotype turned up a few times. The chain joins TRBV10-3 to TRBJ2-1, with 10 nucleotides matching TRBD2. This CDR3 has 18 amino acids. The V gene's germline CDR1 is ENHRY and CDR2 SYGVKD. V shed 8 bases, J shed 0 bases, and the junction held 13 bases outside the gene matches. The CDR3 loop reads CAIRTGLAGVSSYNEQFF. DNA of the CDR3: TGTGCCATCCGGACTGGGCTAGCGGGGGTAAGCTCCTACAATGAGCAGTTCTTC.

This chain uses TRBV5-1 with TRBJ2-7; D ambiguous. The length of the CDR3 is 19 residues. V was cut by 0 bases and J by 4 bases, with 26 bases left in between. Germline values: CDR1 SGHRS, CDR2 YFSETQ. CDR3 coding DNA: TGCGCCAGCAGCTTGGAGCAGGAGAGGCTCCCAACGGTCCTTTACGAGCAGTACGTC. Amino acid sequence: CASSLEQERLPTVLYEQYV.

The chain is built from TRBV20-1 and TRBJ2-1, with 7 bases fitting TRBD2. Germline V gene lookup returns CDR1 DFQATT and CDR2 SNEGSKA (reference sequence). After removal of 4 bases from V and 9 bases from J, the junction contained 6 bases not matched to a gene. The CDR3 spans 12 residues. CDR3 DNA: TGCAGTGCTAAGCGGGGAATGGGTGAGCAGTTCTTC. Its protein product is CSAKRGMGEQFF.

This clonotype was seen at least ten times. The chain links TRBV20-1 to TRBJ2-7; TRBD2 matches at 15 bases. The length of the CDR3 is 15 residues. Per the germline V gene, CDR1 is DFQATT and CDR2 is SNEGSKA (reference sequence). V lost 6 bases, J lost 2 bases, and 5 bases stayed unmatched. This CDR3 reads CSAPGLAGGTYEQYF. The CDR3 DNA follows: TGCAGTGCGCCGGGACTAGCGGGGGGAACCTACGAGCAGTACTTC.

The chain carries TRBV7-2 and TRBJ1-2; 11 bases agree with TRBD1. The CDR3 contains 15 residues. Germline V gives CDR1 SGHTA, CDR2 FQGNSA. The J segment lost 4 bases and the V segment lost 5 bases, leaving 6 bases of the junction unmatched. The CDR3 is CASSRTGGDSYGYTF. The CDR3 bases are TGTGCCAGCAGCCGGACAGGGGGCGATTCCTATGGCTACACCTTC.

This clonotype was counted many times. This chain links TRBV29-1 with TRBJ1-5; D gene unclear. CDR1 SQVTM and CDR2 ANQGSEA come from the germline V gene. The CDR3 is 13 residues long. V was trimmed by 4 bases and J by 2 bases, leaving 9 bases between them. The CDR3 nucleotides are TGCAGCGTTGGTTGGGAGGGCAATCAGCCCCAGCATTTT. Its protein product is CSVGWEGNQPQHF.

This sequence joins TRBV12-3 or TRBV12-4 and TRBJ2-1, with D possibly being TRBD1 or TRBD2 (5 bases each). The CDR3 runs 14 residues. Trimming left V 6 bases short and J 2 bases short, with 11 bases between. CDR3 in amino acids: CASSAGGTYNEQFF. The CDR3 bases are TGTGCCAGCAGCGCTGGGGGAACCTACAATGAGCAGTTCTTC.

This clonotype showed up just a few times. The CDR3 sequence is CASSPTGIAGELFF. In DNA form, the CDR3 reads TGTGCCAGCTCGCCCACAGGGATCGCCGGGGAGCTGTTTTTT. The chain couples TRBV18 to TRBJ2-2; a possible D gene is TRBD1 (6 bases). Deletions cut 6 bases from V and 6 bases from J, with 14 bases between. The germline CDR1 and CDR2 sequences are KGHSH and LQKENI. The CDR3 runs 14 residues.

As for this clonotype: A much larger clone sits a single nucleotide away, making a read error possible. CDR3: CSAIRAPHNEQFF. CDR3 nucleotides: TGCAGTGCTATCAGGGCTCCTCACAATGAGCAGTTCTTC. The chain links TRBV20-1 to TRBJ2-1; perhaps TRBD1 as D (5 bases). The CDR3 has 13 amino acids. V was cut by 4 bases and J by 5 bases, with 12 bases left in between. The germline CDR1 and CDR2 sequences are DFQATT and SNEGSKA (reference sequence).

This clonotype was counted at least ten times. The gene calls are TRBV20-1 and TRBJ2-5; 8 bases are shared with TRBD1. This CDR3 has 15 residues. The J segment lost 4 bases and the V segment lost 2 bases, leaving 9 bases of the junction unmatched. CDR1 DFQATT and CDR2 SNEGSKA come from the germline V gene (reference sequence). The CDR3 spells CSARSSDRVGETQYF. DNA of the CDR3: TGCAGTGCTAGATCCTCGGACAGGGTGGGAGAGACCCAGTACTTC.

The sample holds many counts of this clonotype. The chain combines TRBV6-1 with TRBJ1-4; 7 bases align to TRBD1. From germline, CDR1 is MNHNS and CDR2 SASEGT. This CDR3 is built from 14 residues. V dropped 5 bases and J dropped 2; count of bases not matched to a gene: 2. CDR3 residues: CASSRQGTNEKLFF. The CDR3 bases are TGTGCCAGCAGTCGACAGGGTACTAATGAAAAACTGTTTTTT.

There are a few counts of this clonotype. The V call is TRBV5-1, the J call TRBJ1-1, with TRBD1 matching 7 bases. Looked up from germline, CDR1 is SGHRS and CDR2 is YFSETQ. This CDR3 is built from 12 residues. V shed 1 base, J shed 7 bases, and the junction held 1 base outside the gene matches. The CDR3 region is CASSLQGVEAFF. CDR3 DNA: TGCGCCAGCAGCTTGCAGGGGGTTGAAGCTTTCTTT.